The 29 T cell receptor beta chains below were found in one sample sequenced in a study of cytomegalovirus exposure and HLA in healthy donors. PCR was performed using 60 Vbeta and 13 Jbeta primers. Sequencing used immunoSEQ multiplex PCR; TCRdb keeps in-frame clones, though not all of them. The data contain around 130,000 clones, around four fifths of them singletons. The sequencing sample was made of PBMCs. These receptors were obtained from a male donor in good health and CMV-seropositive.

V usage is TRBV4-2 and J usage is TRBJ2-3; 8 nucleotides agree with TRBD2. Looked up from germline, CDR1 is LGHNA and CDR2 is YNFKEQ. This CDR3 is 17 amino acids long. V shed 0 bases, J shed 2 bases, and the junction held 7 bases outside the gene matches. CDR3 loop: CASSQEWSGGVTDTQYF. The CDR3 DNA sequence: TGTGCCAGCAGCCAAGAATGGTCGGGAGGGGTCACAGATACGCAGTATTTT.

The rearrangement joins TRBV7-9 to TRBJ2-7; 14 bases fit TRBD2. From germline, CDR1 is SEHNR and CDR2 FQNEAQ (reference sequence). With V trimmed by 5 bases and J by 4 bases, 4 bases remained unmatched. The CDR3 runs to 15 residues. The CDR3, as DNA: TGTGCCAGCAGCCGGACTAGCGGGAGGACATACGAGCAGTACTTC. Translation gives CASSRTSGRTYEQYF.

V usage is TRBV7-2 and J usage is TRBJ1-1; D possibly corresponds to TRBD1 (5 bases). Trimming took 1 base from V and 6 from J, leaving 12 bases between them. The CDR3 loop spans 14 amino acids. The germline CDR1 and CDR2 sequences are SGHTA and FQGNSA. CDR3 DNA sequence: TGTGCCAGCAGCTTAGGAAGGGGAGGCTCTGAAGCTTTCTTT. Translating it yields CASSLGRGGSEAFF. Full variable domain (missing parts from reference TRBV7-2 and TRBJ1-1): GAGVSQSPSNKVTEKGKDVELRCDPISGHTALYWYRQSLGQGLEFLIYFQGNSAPDKSGLPSDRFSAERTGGSVSTLTIQRTQQEDSAVYLCASSLGRGGSEAFFGQGTRLTVV.

This clone was detected a few times. The CDR3 loop is CASSFQKGGGTEAFF. The CDR3 bases are TGTGCCAGCAGCTTTCAGAAAGGGGGGGGCACTGAAGCTTTCTTT. The chain links TRBV7-2 to TRBJ1-1, with D possibly matching TRBD1 (6 bases). The CDR3 has 15 residues. Germline CDR1 reads SGHTA; CDR2 reads FQGNSA. Deletions cut 3 bases from V and 4 bases from J, with 15 bases between.

Of note for this clone: At one end, the junction sequence differs from germline, possibly due to a read error. The chain recombines TRBV7-9 with TRBJ2-1; 10 bases match TRBD2. Germline assignment: CDR1 SEHNR and CDR2 FQNEAQ (reference sequence). CDR3 length: 17 amino acids. The CDR3 DNA reads as TGTTCCAGCAGCGCCCGCGACGGGCTAGCGGGAGACAATGAGCAGTTCTTC. Encoded protein: CSSSARDGLAGDNEQFF.

The chain couples TRBV7-2 to TRBJ2-1; 9 nucleotides line up with TRBD2. The germline V gene encodes CDR1 SGHTA and CDR2 FQGNSA. The V gene end was trimmed by 5 bases and the J gene end by 5 bases; junction bases not matched to a gene: 7. The CDR3 runs 15 residues. The CDR3 DNA reads TGTGCCAGCAGCCAAGGGACTAGCTATGACAATGAGCAGTTCTTC. As protein: CASSQGTSYDNEQFF.

In this sample, this clone turned up once. The chain is built from TRBV27 and TRBJ1-1; 9 bases match TRBD1. This CDR3 has 15 residues. CDR1 is MNHEY and CDR2 is SMNVEV in the germline V gene (reference sequence). After removal of 5 bases from V and 5 bases from J, the junction contained 9 bases not matched to a gene. The CDR3 region is CASSQGTGLWTEAFF. DNA for the CDR3: TGTGCCAGCAGTCAGGGGACAGGGCTCTGGACTGAAGCTTTCTTT.

In its sample, this clone was seen a few times. The sample carries other DNA sequences with the same CDR3. This chain joins TRBV28 and TRBJ2-7, with 10 bases that match TRBD2. Trimming took 5 bases from V and 6 from J; bases not matched to a gene: 1. CDR1 MDHEN and CDR2 SYDVKM come from the germline V gene. The length of the CDR3 is 12 residues. Here the CDR3 reads CASSLAGVEQYF. In DNA, the CDR3 is TGTGCCAGCAGTCTAGCGGGAGTCGAGCAGTACTTC.

The CDR3 protein is CASRSLAGAYNEQFF. In nucleotides, the CDR3 is TGTGCCTCTCGGTCCCTAGCCGGGGCCTACAATGAGCAGTTCTTC. V gene TRBV6-1 combines with J gene TRBJ2-1, with D possibly matching TRBD2 (5 bases). V dropped 11 bases and J dropped 2 bases, with 19 bases sitting between them. The germline gives CDR1 MNHNS, CDR2 SASEGT. The CDR3 is 15 amino acids.

This sequence joins TRBV5-4 and TRBJ1-2; TRBD1 matches at 8 bases. Germline-derived CDR1 and CDR2 are SGHNT and YYREEE (reference sequence). This CDR3 has 16 residues. The J segment lost 8 bases and the V segment lost 4 bases, leaving 16 bases of the junction unmatched. CDR3 sequence (DNA): TGTGCCAGCAGCCAAGGGTTGGACAGGGCTTTAGAGGGCTACACCTTC. Amino acid sequence: CASSQGLDRALEGYTF.

This rearrangement joins TRBV7-3 to TRBJ2-1; TRBD2 aligns across 9 bases. Germline values: CDR1 SGHTA, CDR2 FQGTGA. Losses at the gene ends were 7 bases for V and 9 bases for J; bases not matched to a gene: 7. The CDR3 is 13 residues long. The CDR3 coding sequence is TGTGCCAGCACCCTAATAGCGGGAGCTGAGCAGTTCTTC. Protein product: CASTLIAGAEQFF. Based on the CDR3 plus reference TRBV7-3 and TRBJ2-1, the full variable domain is GAGVSQTPSNKVTEKGKYVELRCDPISGHTALYWYRQSLGQGPEFLIYFQGTGAADDSGLPNDRFFAVRPEGSVSTLKIQRTERGDSAVYLCASTLIAGAEQFFGPGTRLTVL.

The V gene is TRBV6-6, the J gene TRBJ2-7, with 7 bases aligning to TRBD1. This CDR3 contains 15 residues. CDR1 is MNHNY and CDR2 is SVGAGI in the germline V gene (reference sequence). The junction had 7 bases not matched to a gene; V was cut back by 0 bases and J by 5 bases. CDR3 residues: CASSYSETGRHEQYF. The DNA of the CDR3 is TGTGCCAGCAGTTACTCAGAGACAGGGCGCCACGAGCAGTACTTC.

The chain has TRBV12-2 and TRBJ2-7; TRBD2, the D gene given by the table, was not confirmed from the DNA. TRBV12-2 is shown as a pseudogene. The CDR3 runs 16 residues. The CDR3 here is CASRPSGRVSSYEQYF. The CDR3 bases are TGTGCAAGTCGCCCAAGCGGGAGGGTTAGCTCCTACGAGCAGTACTTC.

V is TRBV19 and J is TRBJ1-4, with D perhaps TRBD1 (6 bases). The germline V and J ends were trimmed by 5 bases and 0 bases, with 7 bases remaining between them. The CDR3 sequence is 14 residues long. Germline V gene sequence: CDR1 LNHDA, CDR2 SQIVND (reference sequence). This CDR3 is CASSGQSTNEKLFF. The CDR3 DNA reads TGTGCCAGTAGTGGACAGTCAACTAATGAAAAACTGTTTTTT.

The chain links TRBV9 to TRBJ2-1; D is unresolved. Between the trimmed V and J ends, which lost 0 bases and 9 bases, there was a span of 13 bases. The CDR3 runs to 14 residues. Germline values: CDR1 SGDLS, CDR2 YYNGEE. The CDR3 loop is CASSVGSESGEQFF. CDR3 nucleotide sequence: TGTGCCAGCAGCGTAGGATCTGAGAGTGGTGAGCAGTTCTTC. Full variable domain (rest looked up from reference TRBV9 and TRBJ2-1): DSGVTQTPKHLITATGQRVTLRCSPRSGDLSVYWYQQSLDQGLQFLIQYYNGEERAKGNILERFSAQQFPDLHSELNLSSLELGDSALYFCASSVGSESGEQFFGPGTRLTVL.

The chain employs TRBV19 and TRBJ2-7, with 13 bases aligning to TRBD2. Germline V gene data show CDR1 as LNHDA and CDR2 as SQIVND (reference sequence). The V and J ends lost 3 bases and 2 bases, in that order; junction bases with no gene match: 10. This CDR3 has 18 amino acids. In DNA, the CDR3 is TGTGCCAGTAGTATCGGACTAGCGGGAGCTGCGGGGCCCTACGAGCAGTACTTC. It codes for CASSIGLAGAAGPYEQYF.

The CDR3 here is CASSSRPERGAFF. The CDR3 DNA reads TGTGCCAGTAGTTCAAGGCCCGAGCGAGGCGCTTTCTTT. The chain couples TRBV19 to TRBJ1-1; D is ambiguous. CDR3 length: 13 residues. Germline V CDR1 and CDR2: LNHDA, SQIVND (reference sequence). V gave up 5 bases and J gave up 11 bases, with 18 bases separating them.

This clone was counted a few times. This rearrangement joins TRBV15 to TRBJ2-5; possible D gene TRBD2, 6 bases. This CDR3 has 13 residues. Looked up from germline, CDR1 is LNHNV and CDR2 is YYDKDF (reference sequence). With 4 bases removed from V and 5 bases from J, the gap between germline ends came to 11 bases. CDR3 region: CATSNGGGETQYF. The CDR3 DNA reads TGTGCCACCAGCAACGGGGGTGGGGAGACCCAGTACTTC.

The CDR3, as DNA: TGTGCCAGTAGTGATATAGGAGGGTCCAATCAGCCCCAGCATTTT. This sequence encodes CASSDIGGSNQPQHF. The rearrangement uses TRBV19 and TRBJ1-5; the D is unclear. The germline V gene has CDR1 LNHDA and CDR2 SQIVND (reference sequence). The CDR3 has 15 residues. V was clipped by 5 bases and J by 3 bases, with 14 bases between them.

The V and J genes are TRBV4-2 and TRBJ2-2; 8 nucleotides align to TRBD2. This CDR3 spans 17 amino acids. Unmatched junction bases numbered 4, after V lost 0 bases and J lost 1 base. CDR1 and CDR2 (germline): LGHNA, YNFKEQ. The chain's CDR3 is CASSQDNLAGNTGELFF. The DNA of the CDR3 is TGTGCCAGCAGCCAAGATAACCTAGCGGGGAACACCGGGGAGCTGTTTTTT.

The chain carries TRBV5-1 and TRBJ1-1; 8 bases match TRBD1. From germline, CDR1 is SGHRS and CDR2 YFSETQ. This CDR3 comprises 15 residues. Germline trimming cut 4 bases from V and 0 bases from J; bases unmatched to any gene: 5. Here the CDR3 reads CASSPDRGMNTEAFF. DNA of the CDR3: TGCGCCAGCAGCCCCGACAGGGGCATGAACACTGAAGCTTTCTTT.

As regards this clone: Distinct nucleotide sequences in the sample also encode this CDR3. This CDR3 reads CASSVEGTGDQPQHF. CDR3 nucleotides: TGTGCCAGCAGCGTAGAAGGGACAGGGGACCAGCCCCAGCATTTT. The chain uses TRBV9 and TRBJ1-5; the match to TRBD1 covers 10 bases. This CDR3 has 15 residues. V gave up 0 bases and J gave up 7 bases; unmatched junction bases: 4. The germline CDR1 and CDR2 sequences are SGDLS and YYNGEE.

This rearrangement joins TRBV28 to TRBJ2-7; maybe TRBD1 (6 bases). V was clipped by 6 bases and J by 5 bases, with 20 bases between them. The V gene's germline CDR1 is MDHEN and CDR2 SYDVKM. This CDR3 has 15 residues. DNA of the CDR3: TGTGCCAGCAGGGCACAGGGCCGCCCCGGCCACGAGCAGTACTTC. Translated: CASRAQGRPGHEQYF.

This rearrangement joins TRBV5-1 to TRBJ2-5, with D maybe TRBD1 (5 bases). The V gene lost 2 bases and the J gene lost 0 bases, with 11 bases spanning the gap. The V gene's germline CDR1 is SGHRS and CDR2 YFSETQ. This CDR3 comprises 15 residues. DNA for the CDR3: TGCGCCAGCAGCTTAGGGGAAGTTGACCAAGAGACCCAGTACTTC. Translation gives CASSLGEVDQETQYF.

V is TRBV6-5 and J is TRBJ2-5, with D perhaps matching TRBD2 (5 bases). This CDR3 comprises 14 residues. CDR1 and CDR2 (germline): MNHEY, SVGAGI. V was trimmed by 0 bases and J by 2 bases, leaving 7 bases between them. CDR3 nucleotides: TGTGCCAGCAGTTACTCGCCGGGGCAAGAGACCCAGTACTTC. It translates to CASSYSPGQETQYF.

This clone turned up a few times. This chain links TRBV13 with TRBJ2-7; possibly TRBD2 for D (7 bases). Trimming pared 8 bases from V and 4 bases from J, leaving 18 bases between. CDR3 size: 14 residues. Germline V lookup: CDR1 PRHDT, CDR2 FYEKMQ (reference sequence). CDR3 sequence: CASGEGGVLYEQYF. CDR3 nucleotides: TGTGCCAGCGGAGAAGGGGGGGTTCTATACGAGCAGTACTTC.

CDR3 sequence: CASSPDREYRYGYTF. CDR3 coding DNA: TGTGCCAGCAGCCCAGACAGGGAGTATCGATATGGCTACACCTTC. This chain joins TRBV5-6 and TRBJ1-2; 7 positions match TRBD1. J was trimmed by 5 bases and V by 4 bases; bases with no gene match: 11. The CDR3 spans 15 residues. Germline V gives CDR1 SGHDT, CDR2 YYEEEE.

The chain uses TRBV30 and TRBJ2-1; a weak D match, TRBD1 (6 bases). Germline values: CDR1 GTSNPN, CDR2 SVGIG (reference sequence). V was shortened by 0 bases and J by 4 bases, with 7 bases between the two germline ends. The CDR3 is made up of 13 amino acids. CDR3 bases: TGTGCCTGGAGTGTAGGGGGTTACAATGAGCAGTTCTTC. Residues: CAWSVGGYNEQFF.

The V call is TRBV7-9, the J call TRBJ2-5; tentative D call: TRBD2 (6 bases). CDR1 is SEHNR, CDR2 FQNEAQ, per germline (reference sequence). V lost 6 bases, J lost 5 bases, and 13 bases lay in between. The CDR3 length is 13 residues. The CDR3 DNA sequence: TGTGCCAGCAGACGGGAGATAGTTGAGACCCAGTACTTC. Translating gives CASRREIVETQYF.